There are a few counts of the clone carrying this T cell receptor (beta chain). The antigen is undetermined. It was with a sample-barcoded 5' primer and a J-beta primer mix that a second PCR of roughly 6 to 11 cycles was run. TCRdb itself ran the 5' RACE reads through MiXCR, one entry per CDR3 protein. The repertoire has approximately 880,000 distinct CDR3 sequences, roughly 50% of them found once; the top ten carry over 10%. The CDR3 is 14 residues long. J gave up 9 bases and V 4 bases, and 9 bases lay outside the gene matches. Germline CDR1 and CDR2: SGHTA and FQGTGA. The entry originates in a study of blood T cells in healthy people across ages. Study-level results: The percentage of naive T cells correlated strongly with TCR beta diversity.

The chain carries TRBV7-3 and TRBJ2-1, with 7 positions matching TRBD1. Sequencing was carried out using blood. The sequence came from a man aged 25-45 years in good health. CDR3 bases: TGTGCCAGCAGCTCCTATATAGGGGGCGGTGAGCAGTTCTTC. Translating it yields CASSSYIGGGEQFF.